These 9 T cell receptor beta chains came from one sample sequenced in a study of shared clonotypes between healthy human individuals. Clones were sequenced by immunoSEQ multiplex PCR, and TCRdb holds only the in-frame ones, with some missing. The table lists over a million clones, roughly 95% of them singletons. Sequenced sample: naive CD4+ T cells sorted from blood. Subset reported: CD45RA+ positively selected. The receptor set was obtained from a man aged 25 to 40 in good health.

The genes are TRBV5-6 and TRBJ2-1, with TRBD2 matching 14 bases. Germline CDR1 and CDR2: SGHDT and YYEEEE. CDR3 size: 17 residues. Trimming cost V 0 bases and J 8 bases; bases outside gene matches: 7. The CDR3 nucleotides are TGTGCCAGCAGCTTGGGACTAGCGGGAGGGCCGGAATATGAGCAGTTCTTC. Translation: CASSLGLAGGPEYEQFF.

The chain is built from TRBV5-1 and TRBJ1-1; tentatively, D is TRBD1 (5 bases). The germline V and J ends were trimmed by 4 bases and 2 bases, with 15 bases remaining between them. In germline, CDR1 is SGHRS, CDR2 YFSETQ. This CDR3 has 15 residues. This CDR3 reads CASSTGVFRNTEAFF. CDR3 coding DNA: TGCGCCAGCAGCACGGGGGTCTTTAGAAACACTGAAGCTTTCTTT.

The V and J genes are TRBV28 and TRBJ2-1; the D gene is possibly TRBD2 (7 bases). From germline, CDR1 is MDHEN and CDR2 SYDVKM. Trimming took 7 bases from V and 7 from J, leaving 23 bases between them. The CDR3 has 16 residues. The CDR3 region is CASKMDRGRVVNEQFF. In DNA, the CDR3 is TGTGCCAGCAAGATGGATAGGGGGAGGGTGGTTAATGAGCAGTTCTTC.

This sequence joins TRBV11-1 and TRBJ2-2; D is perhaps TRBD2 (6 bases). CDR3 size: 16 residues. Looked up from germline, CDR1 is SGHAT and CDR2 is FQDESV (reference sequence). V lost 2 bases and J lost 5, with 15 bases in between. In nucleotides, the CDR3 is TGTGCCAGCAGCTTAAGGGCTGGGGGAGGAACCGGGGAGCTGTTTTTT. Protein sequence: CASSLRAGGGTGELFF.

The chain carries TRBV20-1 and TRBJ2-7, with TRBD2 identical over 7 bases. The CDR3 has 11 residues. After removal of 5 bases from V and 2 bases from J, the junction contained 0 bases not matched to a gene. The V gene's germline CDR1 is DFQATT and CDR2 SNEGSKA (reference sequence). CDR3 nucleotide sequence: TGCAGTGCTCTAGCGGCCTACGAGCAGTACTTC. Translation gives CSALAAYEQYF.

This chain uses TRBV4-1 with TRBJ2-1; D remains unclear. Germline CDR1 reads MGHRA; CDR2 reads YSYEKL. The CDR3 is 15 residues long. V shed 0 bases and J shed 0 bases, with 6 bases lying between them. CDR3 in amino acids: CASSQDLGSYNEQFF. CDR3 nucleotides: TGCGCCAGCAGCCAAGACTTGGGCTCCTACAATGAGCAGTTCTTC.

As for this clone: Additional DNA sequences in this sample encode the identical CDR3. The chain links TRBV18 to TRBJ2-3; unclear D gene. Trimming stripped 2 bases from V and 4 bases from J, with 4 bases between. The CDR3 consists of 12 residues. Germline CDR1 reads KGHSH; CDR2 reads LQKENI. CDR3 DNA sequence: TGTGCCAGCTCACCAAGGGCAGATACGCAGTATTTT. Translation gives CASSPRADTQYF.

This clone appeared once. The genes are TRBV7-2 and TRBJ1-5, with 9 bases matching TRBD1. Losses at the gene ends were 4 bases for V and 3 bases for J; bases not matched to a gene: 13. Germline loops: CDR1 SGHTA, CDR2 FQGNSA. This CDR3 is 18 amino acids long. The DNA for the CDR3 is TGTGCCAGCAGCTCATCGCTAACGGGACAGGGACCCAATCAGCCCCAGCATTTT. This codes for CASSSSLTGQGPNQPQHF.

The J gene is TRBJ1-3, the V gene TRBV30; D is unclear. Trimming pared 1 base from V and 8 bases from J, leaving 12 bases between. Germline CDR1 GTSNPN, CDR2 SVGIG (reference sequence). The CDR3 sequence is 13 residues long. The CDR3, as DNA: TGTGCCTGGAGTGGGGCTGGGATGGACACCATATATTTT. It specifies CAWSGAGMDTIYF.